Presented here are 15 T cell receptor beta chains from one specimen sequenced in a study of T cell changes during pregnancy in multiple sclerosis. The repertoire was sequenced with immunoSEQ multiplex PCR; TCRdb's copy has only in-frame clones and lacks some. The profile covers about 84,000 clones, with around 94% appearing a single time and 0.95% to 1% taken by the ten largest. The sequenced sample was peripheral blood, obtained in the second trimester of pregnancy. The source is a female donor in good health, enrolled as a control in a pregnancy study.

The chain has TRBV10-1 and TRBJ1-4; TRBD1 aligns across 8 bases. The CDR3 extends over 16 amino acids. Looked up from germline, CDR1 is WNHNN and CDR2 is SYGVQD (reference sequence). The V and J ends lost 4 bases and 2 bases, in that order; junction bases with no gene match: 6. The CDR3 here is CASSVTGGVTNEKLFF. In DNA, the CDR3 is TGCGCCAGCAGTGTAACAGGGGGGGTTACTAATGAAAAACTGTTTTTT.

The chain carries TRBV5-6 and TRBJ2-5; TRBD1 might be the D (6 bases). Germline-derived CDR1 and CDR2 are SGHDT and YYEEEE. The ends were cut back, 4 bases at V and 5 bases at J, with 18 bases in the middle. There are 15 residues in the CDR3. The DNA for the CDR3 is TGTGCCAGCAGCGCCCCAGGGGTTGTATACGAGACCCAGTACTTC. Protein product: CASSAPGVVYETQYF.

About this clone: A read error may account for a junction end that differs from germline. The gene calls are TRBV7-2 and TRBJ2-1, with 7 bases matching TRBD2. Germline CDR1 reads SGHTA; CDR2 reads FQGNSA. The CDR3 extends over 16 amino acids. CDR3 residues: CASNLELAHSYNEQFF. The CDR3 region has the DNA TGTGCCAGCAACTTAGAACTAGCGCACTCCTACAATGAGCAGTTCTTC.

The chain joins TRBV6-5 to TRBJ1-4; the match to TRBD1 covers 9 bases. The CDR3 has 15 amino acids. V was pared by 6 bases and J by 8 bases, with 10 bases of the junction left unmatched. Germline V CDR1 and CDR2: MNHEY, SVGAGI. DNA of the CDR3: TGTGCCAGCAGAAACCGTGGGACAGGGCAAGAAAAACTGTTTTTT. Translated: CASRNRGTGQEKLFF.

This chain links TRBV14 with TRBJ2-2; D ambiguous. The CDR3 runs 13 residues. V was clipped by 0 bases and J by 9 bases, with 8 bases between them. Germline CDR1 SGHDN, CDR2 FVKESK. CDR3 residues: CASSQDKARELFF. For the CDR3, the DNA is TGTGCCAGCAGCCAAGATAAAGCGCGGGAGCTGTTTTTT.

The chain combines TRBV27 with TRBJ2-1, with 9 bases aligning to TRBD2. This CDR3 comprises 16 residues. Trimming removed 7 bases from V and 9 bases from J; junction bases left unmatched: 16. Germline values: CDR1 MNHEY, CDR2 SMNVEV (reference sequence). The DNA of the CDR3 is TGTGCCAGCACCTTACTAGGGGCGGGAGGGCCAGGTGAGCAGTTCTTC. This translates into CASTLLGAGGPGEQFF.

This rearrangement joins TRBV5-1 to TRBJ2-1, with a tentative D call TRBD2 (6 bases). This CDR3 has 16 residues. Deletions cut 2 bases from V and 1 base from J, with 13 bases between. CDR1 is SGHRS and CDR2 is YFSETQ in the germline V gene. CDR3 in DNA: TGCGCCAGCAGCTTATACGGGACTCCTTCCTACAATGAGCAGTTCTTC. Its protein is CASSLYGTPSYNEQFF.

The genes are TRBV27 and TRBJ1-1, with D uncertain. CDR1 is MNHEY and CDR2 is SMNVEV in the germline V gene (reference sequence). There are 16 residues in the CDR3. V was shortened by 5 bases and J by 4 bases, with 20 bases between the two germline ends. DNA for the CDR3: TGTGCCAGCAGTGTTGACCCGACACCCGGAGGCACTGAAGCTTTCTTT. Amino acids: CASSVDPTPGGTEAFF.

The CDR3 DNA reads TGTGCCAGCAGCCAAGAGTTTCTAGCGGGAGGTCTGGGTGAGCAGTACTTC. Protein product: CASSQEFLAGGLGEQYF. The J gene is TRBJ2-7, the V gene TRBV4-2; 11 bases fit TRBD2. Losses at the gene ends were 0 bases for V and 7 bases for J; bases not matched to a gene: 11. Germline V gene lookup returns CDR1 LGHNA and CDR2 YNFKEQ. This CDR3 has 17 residues.

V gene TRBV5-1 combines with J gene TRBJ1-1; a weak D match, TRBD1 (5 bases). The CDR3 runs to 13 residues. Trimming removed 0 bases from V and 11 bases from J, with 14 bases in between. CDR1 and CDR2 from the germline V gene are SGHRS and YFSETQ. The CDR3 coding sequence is TGCGCCAGCAGCTTGGATCCGGGGGGTCTTGCTTTCTTT. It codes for CASSLDPGGLAFF.

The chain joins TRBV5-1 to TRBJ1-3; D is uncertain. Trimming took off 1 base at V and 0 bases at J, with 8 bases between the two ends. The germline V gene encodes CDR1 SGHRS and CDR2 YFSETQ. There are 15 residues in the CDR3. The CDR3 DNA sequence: TGCGCCAGCAGCTTGTTAGGGAGCTCTGGAAACACCATATATTTT. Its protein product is CASSLLGSSGNTIYF.

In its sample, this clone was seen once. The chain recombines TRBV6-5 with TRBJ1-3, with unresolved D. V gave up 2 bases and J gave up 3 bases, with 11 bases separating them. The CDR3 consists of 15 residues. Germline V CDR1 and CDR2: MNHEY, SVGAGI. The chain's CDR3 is CASSYGRAFGNTIYF. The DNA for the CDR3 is TGTGCCAGCAGTTACGGGAGGGCCTTTGGAAACACCATATATTTT.

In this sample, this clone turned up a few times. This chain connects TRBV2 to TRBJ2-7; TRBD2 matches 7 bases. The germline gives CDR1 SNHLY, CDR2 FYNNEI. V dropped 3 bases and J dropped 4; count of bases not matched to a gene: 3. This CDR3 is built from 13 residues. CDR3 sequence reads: CASSEWEGYEQYF. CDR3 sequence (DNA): TGTGCCAGCAGTGAGTGGGAGGGATACGAGCAGTACTTC. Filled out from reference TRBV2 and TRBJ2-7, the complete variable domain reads EPEVTQTPSHQVTQMGQEVILRCVPISNHLYFYWYRQILGQKVEFLVSFYNNEISEKSEIFDDQFSVERPDGSNFTLKIRSTKLEDSAMYFCASSEWEGYEQYFGPGTRLTVT.

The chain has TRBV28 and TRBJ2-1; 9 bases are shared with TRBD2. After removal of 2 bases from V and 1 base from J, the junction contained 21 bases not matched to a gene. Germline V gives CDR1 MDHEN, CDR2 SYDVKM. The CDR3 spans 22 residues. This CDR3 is CASSLLPPLAGAGNPSYNEQFF. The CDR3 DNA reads TGTGCCAGCAGTTTACTCCCTCCCTTAGCGGGAGCAGGGAACCCGTCCTACAATGAGCAGTTCTTC. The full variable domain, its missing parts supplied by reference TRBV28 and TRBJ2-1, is DVKVTQSSRYLVKRTGEKVFLECVQDMDHENMFWYRQDPGLGLRLIYFSYDVKMKEKGDIPEGYSVSREKKERFSLILESASTNQTSMYLCASSLLPPLAGAGNPSYNEQFFGPGTRLTVL.

The CDR3 protein is CASSLSGPSTDTQYF. CDR3 DNA sequence: TGCGCCAGCAGCCTTAGCGGGCCGAGCACAGATACGCAGTATTTT. The chain has TRBV4-1 and TRBJ2-3; 7 bases are shared with TRBD2. V lost 4 bases and J lost 0; bases outside the gene matches: 4. The CDR3 length is 15 residues. Germline loops: CDR1 MGHRA, CDR2 YSYEKL.